This is a list of T cell receptor beta chains from one sample in a study of shared clonotypes between healthy human individuals. Clones were read by immunoSEQ multiplex PCR, and TCRdb kept only the in-frame ones, dropping some. The data show about 550,000 clones, with roughly 95% seen just once and about 0.11% held by the top ten. Sequencing was done on a sample of naive CD8+ T cells sorted from blood. These receptors were collected from a woman aged 30 to 39 in good health. The CDR3 runs from the conserved cysteine through the conserved F or W. The D gene is left open where the match is weak. Clone size, where shown, is once, few, many, or a class for clones that have expanded.

d_call,clone_size,j_call,v_call,cdr3_nt,cdr3_aa
.,.,TRBJ2-1,TRBV27,TGTGCCAGCAGTTTACGCAGCTTCTACAATGAGCAGTTCTTC,CASSLRSFYNEQFF
.,.,TRBJ2-7,TRBV5-4,TGTGCCAGCAGCTTGGCAGGGTCACCCTACGAGCAGTACTTC,CASSLAGSPYEQYF
.,.,TRBJ2-7,TRBV7-9,TGTGCCAGCAGCTTAGGGAGAGGGCGATCCTACGAGCAGTACTTC,CASSLGRGRSYEQYF
.,.,TRBJ2-7,TRBV7-9,TGTGCCAGCAGCTTGGGGGGGGCCCACGAGCAGTACTTC,CASSLGGAHEQYF
TRBD1,.,TRBJ2-1,TRBV29-1,TGCAGCGTCTCCGGGACAGGGGGCGCGGGGAGTGAGCAGTTCTTC,CSVSGTGGAGSEQFF
.,.,TRBJ1-5,TRBV13,TGTGCCAGCAGCTCGGGACTAACTGTGCCCCAGCATTTT,CASSSGLTVPQHF
TRBD2,once,TRBJ2-5,TRBV5-6,TGTGCCAGCAGCTCACTAGCGGGAGGGTGGGGGAAAGAGACCCAGTACTTC,CASSSLAGGWGKETQYF
.,.,TRBJ2-5,TRBV5-6,TGTGCCAGCAGCTTGGGAGGTGGCGCGGGGCTGGAGACCCAGTACTTC,CASSLGGGAGLETQYF
TRBD2,.,TRBJ2-2,TRBV29-1,TGCAGCGTTGAAGAACTGTCTAGCGGAAACACCGGGGAGCTGTTTTTT,CSVEELSSGNTGELFF
TRBD2,.,TRBJ2-1,TRBV5-1,TGCGCCAGCAGCTTGGCTAGCGGGCGTTACAATGAGCAGTTCTTC,CASSLASGRYNEQFF
.,once,TRBJ1-4,TRBV9,TGTGCCAGCAGCGACTCGAATACTAATGAAAAACTGTTTTTT,CASSDSNTNEKLFF
TRBD2,.,TRBJ2-5,TRBV9,TGTGCCAGCAGCGAGGGACTAGCGGGAGGTGAGACCCAGTACTTC,CASSEGLAGGETQYF
TRBD2,.,TRBJ2-2,TRBV29-1,TGCAGCGTATCTAGCGGATTGAACACCGGGGAGCTGTTTTTT,CSVSSGLNTGELFF
.,.,TRBJ1-2,TRBV5-4,TGTGCCAGCACGCTTGATTGGACAGCCGAAGGCTACACCTTC,CASTLDWTAEGYTF
TRBD2,.,TRBJ2-1,TRBV15,TGTGCCACCAGCAGTAGGGACTACACTTACAATGAGCAGTTCTTC,CATSSRDYTYNEQFF
.,.,TRBJ1-2,TRBV30,TGTGCCTGGAGCCCCGGGACATCCTATGGCTACACCTTC,CAWSPGTSYGYTF
.,.,TRBJ1-5,TRBV5-8,TGTGCCAGCAGCTTGGGCCCTCTGTCCCCCCAGCATTTT,CASSLGPLSPQHF
TRBD1,.,TRBJ2-5,TRBV28,TGTGCCAGCAGTGACAGGGGATCGCCGGAGACCCAGTACTTC,CASSDRGSPETQYF
.,once,TRBJ2-3,TRBV10-3,TGTGCCATCAGTGAGTCGACCCGTGGCACAGATACGCAGTATTTT,CAISESTRGTDTQYF
.,.,TRBJ1-1,TRBV29-1,TGCAGCGTTGAAGAGGGCCAAATCTGGAACACTGAAGCTTTCTTT,CSVEEGQIWNTEAFF
TRBD1,.,TRBJ2-7,TRBV6-4,TGTGCCAGCAGACGAACAGGGGGTTGGTACGAGCAGTACTTC,CASRRTGGWYEQYF
.,.,TRBJ2-7,TRBV7-8,TGTGCCAGCCACCTTGGGGCCGTCCTTCTTAGCGCCCACGAGCAGTACTTC,CASHLGAVLLSAHEQYF
TRBD2,.,TRBJ2-5,TRBV30,TGTGCCTGGAGGGAGGGAGGGGCTCAAGAGACCCAGTACTTC,CAWREGGAQETQYF
TRBD2,.,TRBJ2-1,TRBV29-1,TGCAGCGTCGCCGGGACTAGCATATACAATGAGCAGTTCTTC,CSVAGTSIYNEQFF
.,.,TRBJ2-3,TRBV5-1,TGCGCCAGCAGCCCGGAAGGAGACCTCCATACGCAGTATTTT,CASSPEGDLHTQYF
TRBD2,.,TRBJ2-2,TRBV28,TGTGCCAGCAGTTTCGTGGGAGGGACCGGGGAGCTGTTTTTT,CASSFVGGTGELFF
.,.,TRBJ2-7,TRBV9,TGTGCCAGCAGCGTAGCGGCCGGGTACGAGCAGTACTTC,CASSVAAGYEQYF
.,.,TRBJ1-2,TRBV28,TGTGCCAGCAGGTCTCGGTGGTCCGGCTACACCTTC,CASRSRWSGYTF
.,once,TRBJ2-7,TRBV7-9,TGTGCCAGCAGCCGCAATTACGAGCAGTACTTC,CASSRNYEQYF
.,.,TRBJ1-1,TRBV28,TGTGCCAGCTCAGTTGGCACTGAAGCTTTCTTT,CASSVGTEAFF